Following are 16 T cell receptor beta chains from one sample sequenced in a study of blood T cell repertoires in COVID-19 (dated by TCRdb to 2018 to 2020). The library relied on the immunoSEQ multiplex PCR assay. Entries here come from immuneACCESS through TCRdb and include only in-frame sequences with V and J called. Some clones fail to appear in such tables; in the studies checked, an unresolved V gene covers under half of the shortfall, and the cause of the remainder is unknown. This sample comprises 300,000 to 400,000 clones, about 90% of them detected only once. The ten largest clones capture roughly 2.8% of the sample. The sample consisted of peripheral blood. The source is a woman in her 30s with COVID-19, enrolled during active disease.

CDR3 sequence (DNA): TGTGCCAGCAGCCGGGGGGACAGGACATACGGGACCCAGTACTTC. This translates into CASSRGDRTYGTQYF. This rearrangement joins TRBV7-2 to TRBJ2-5; weak D call: TRBD1 (8 bases). CDR1 is SGHTA and CDR2 is FQGNSA in the germline V gene. V lost 5 bases and J lost 7, with 20 bases in between. This CDR3 has 15 residues.

The chain uses TRBV7-6 and TRBJ1-1, with D perhaps TRBD1 (6 bases). This CDR3 has 13 amino acids. Trimming took off 5 bases at V and 2 bases at J, with 9 bases between the two ends. In germline, CDR1 is SGHVS, CDR2 FNYEAQ. CDR3 protein: CASSTRGNTEAFF. As DNA, the CDR3 is TGTGCCAGCAGCACCAGGGGAAACACTGAAGCTTTCTTT.

The chain employs TRBV27 and TRBJ2-2; tentatively, D is TRBD2 (5 bases). V was clipped by 6 bases and J by 6 bases, with 23 bases between them. Germline-derived CDR1 and CDR2 are MNHEY and SMNVEV (reference sequence). This CDR3 has 17 residues. The CDR3 region has the DNA TGTGCCAGCAGCCACCGGGAAGGATTCAGTCGGGCCGGGGAGCTGTTTTTT. This sequence encodes CASSHREGFSRAGELFF.

J is TRBJ2-2 and V is TRBV2; perhaps TRBD1 as D (7 bases). Trimming cost V 5 bases and J 5 bases, with 15 bases left between them. This CDR3 is built from 15 residues. Germline V gene lookup returns CDR1 SNHLY and CDR2 FYNNEI. CDR3 bases: TGTGCCAGCAGTAGCCACAGGGGAGGAACCGGGGAGCTGTTTTTT. It translates to CASSSHRGGTGELFF.

The chain combines TRBV5-1 with TRBJ1-2; D perhaps matches TRBD1 (6 bases). This CDR3 region has 14 residues. The germline V gene has CDR1 SGHRS and CDR2 YFSETQ. V was clipped by 0 bases and J by 8 bases, with 14 bases between them. The CDR3 loop reads CASSLALQGEGYTF. The DNA of the CDR3 is TGCGCCAGCAGCTTGGCACTACAGGGAGAGGGCTACACCTTC.

The chain couples TRBV5-1 to TRBJ2-1, with 8 bases aligning to TRBD1. V shed 4 bases, J shed 3 bases, and the junction held 6 bases outside the gene matches. Germline V gene sequence: CDR1 SGHRS, CDR2 YFSETQ. The CDR3 consists of 15 residues. CDR3 in amino acids: CASSDSGTGYNEQFF. The CDR3 DNA is TGCGCCAGCAGCGATTCCGGGACAGGCTACAATGAGCAGTTCTTC.

The V call is TRBV11-2, the J call TRBJ1-5; a weak D match, TRBD1 (5 bases). The CDR3 totals 14 residues. Germline CDR1 SGHAT, CDR2 FQNNGV. With 0 bases removed from V and 5 bases from J, the gap between germline ends came to 8 bases. The CDR3 sequence is CASSLDGRDQPQHF. Here the CDR3 DNA reads TGTGCCAGCAGCTTAGATGGCAGGGATCAGCCCCAGCATTTT.

The chain employs TRBV7-2 and TRBJ1-2; 10 positions match TRBD1. After removal of 4 bases from V and 5 bases from J, the junction contained 7 bases not matched to a gene. This CDR3 is built from 15 residues. Germline V lookup: CDR1 SGHTA, CDR2 FQGNSA. CDR3 amino acids: CASSSNPGQGYGYTF. In DNA, the CDR3 is TGTGCCAGCAGCTCTAACCCGGGACAGGGGTATGGCTACACCTTC.

This sequence joins TRBV28 and TRBJ1-5; 12 positions match TRBD1. There are 15 residues in the CDR3. Germline V lookup: CDR1 MDHEN, CDR2 SYDVKM. V was pared by 5 bases and J by 6 bases, with 5 bases of the junction left unmatched. CDR3 DNA sequence: TGTGCCAGCAGTGCTCCGGGACAGGGGGCTCAGCCCCAGCATTTT. Amino acid sequence: CASSAPGQGAQPQHF.

The DNA for the CDR3 is TGTGCCAGCAGTTTGTCAGTAGGGAGGGAGCAGTACTTC. It yields the protein CASSLSVGREQYF. V is TRBV27 and J is TRBJ2-7, with a possible D match to TRBD2 (6 bases). The germline V and J ends were trimmed by 3 bases and 7 bases, with 13 bases remaining between them. Germline V gives CDR1 MNHEY, CDR2 SMNVEV (reference sequence). The CDR3 extends over 13 amino acids.

The CDR3 DNA reads TGCGCCAGCAGCTTGGTGGCTAGCGGGAGAGCTAGCACAGATACGCAGTATTTT. Protein: CASSLVASGRASTDTQYF. The chain couples TRBV5-1 to TRBJ2-3, with 10 bases aligning to TRBD2. Germline CDR1 and CDR2: SGHRS and YFSETQ. The J segment lost 0 bases and the V segment lost 0 bases, leaving 7 bases of the junction unmatched. The CDR3 extends over 18 amino acids.

The V call is TRBV29-1, the J call TRBJ1-4; D is ambiguous. The CDR3 is made up of 14 amino acids. The ends were cut back, 5 bases at V and 2 bases at J, with 12 bases in the middle. Germline CDR1 reads SQVTM; CDR2 reads ANQGSEA. The CDR3 is CSVYVDGTNEKLFF. The CDR3 DNA reads TGCAGCGTTTATGTCGACGGGACTAATGAAAAACTGTTTTTT.

The rearrangement links TRBV2 to TRBJ2-1; D is perhaps TRBD1 (6 bases). There are 15 residues in the CDR3. CDR1 and CDR2 from the germline V gene are SNHLY and FYNNEI. V dropped 7 bases and J dropped 0 bases, with 13 bases sitting between them. The CDR3 region is CASKGDLSSYNEQFF. The CDR3, as DNA: TGTGCCAGCAAGGGGGATCTAAGCTCCTACAATGAGCAGTTCTTC.

Comment on this clone: The same CDR3 arises from other DNA sequences in this sample as well. V gene TRBV19 combines with J gene TRBJ1-5; 9 nucleotides agree with TRBD1. CDR3 length: 13 amino acids. Unmatched junction bases numbered 3, after V lost 5 bases and J lost 7 bases. Germline V gives CDR1 LNHDA, CDR2 SQIVND (reference sequence). CDR3 amino acids: CASSPTGGQPQHF. The CDR3 DNA sequence: TGTGCCAGTAGTCCGACAGGGGGACAGCCCCAGCATTTT. The full variable domain, in which reference TRBV19 and TRBJ1-5 provide the parts outside the CDR3, is DGGITQSPKYLFRKEGQNVTLSCEQNLNHDAMYWYRQDPGQGLRLIYYSQIVNDFQKGDIAEGYSVSREKKESFPLTVTSAQKNPTAFYLCASSPTGGQPQHFGDGTRLSIL.

The genes are TRBV5-1 and TRBJ2-7; TRBD1 is a possible D gene (5 bases). The CDR3 sequence is 12 residues long. CDR1 SGHRS and CDR2 YFSETQ come from the germline V gene. The V end lost 2 bases, the J end lost 4 bases, and 7 bases lay between the germline ends. In nucleotides, the CDR3 is TGCGCCAGCAGCTTCGCAGGGTACGAGCAGTACTTC. This encodes CASSFAGYEQYF.

This chain links TRBV28 with TRBJ2-2, with TRBD1 matching over 9 bases. Germline CDR1 and CDR2: MDHEN and SYDVKM. There are 16 residues in the CDR3. V lost 1 base to trimming and J lost 6 bases; unmatched junction nucleotides: 6. In DNA form, the CDR3 reads TGTGCCAGCAGTTTATTGCCAGGGACAGGGTCCGGGGAGCTGTTTTTT. It yields the protein CASSLLPGTGSGELFF.